This TCR beta chain was recovered during a study of OX40 agonist ivuxolimab in advanced cancers. In the study overall: Patients with prior anti-PD-1, anti-PD-L1 or anti-CTLA-4 therapy were eligible; roughly 41% had some. Broader study findings: Relative to CD4+ cells, CD8+ T cells on average had more expanded clones.

The germline V gene has CDR1 SEHNR and CDR2 FQNEAQ (reference sequence). Losses at the gene ends were 3 bases for V and 5 bases for J; bases not matched to a gene: 6. This CDR3 has 15 amino acids. Method: immunoSEQ multiplex PCR; TCRdb's copy keeps in-frame clones and lacks some. In the table there are under 150,000 clones, 90% of which are singletons. Remarks on this clone: Its antigen is undetermined.

The chain has TRBV7-9 and TRBJ2-3, with 9 bases matching TRBD1. This TCR was sampled from an adult with an advanced solid tumor such as melanoma, head and neck, liver or kidney cancer. The sequencing here drew on CD4+ or CD8+ T cells sorted from blood, taken in a trial of the OX40 agonist ivuxolimab. The CDR3 bases are TGTGCCAGCAGCTTGGGGACAGGGCAGCAAGATACGCAGTATTTT. This translates into CASSLGTGQQDTQYF.